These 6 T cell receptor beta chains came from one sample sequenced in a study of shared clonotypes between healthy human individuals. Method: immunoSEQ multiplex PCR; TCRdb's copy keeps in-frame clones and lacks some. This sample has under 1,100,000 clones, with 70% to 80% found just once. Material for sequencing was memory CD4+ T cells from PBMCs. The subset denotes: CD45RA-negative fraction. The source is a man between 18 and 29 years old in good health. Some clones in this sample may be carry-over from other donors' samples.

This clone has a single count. CDR3 DNA sequence: TGTGCCAGCAGCTCCCGGGACAGCCCCCAGCATTTT. Protein sequence: CASSSRDSPQHF. This rearrangement joins TRBV7-2 to TRBJ1-5, with TRBD1 matching 7 bases. The CDR3 has 12 residues. Trimming cost V 4 bases and J 10 bases; bases outside gene matches: 4. Germline CDR1 SGHTA, CDR2 FQGNSA.

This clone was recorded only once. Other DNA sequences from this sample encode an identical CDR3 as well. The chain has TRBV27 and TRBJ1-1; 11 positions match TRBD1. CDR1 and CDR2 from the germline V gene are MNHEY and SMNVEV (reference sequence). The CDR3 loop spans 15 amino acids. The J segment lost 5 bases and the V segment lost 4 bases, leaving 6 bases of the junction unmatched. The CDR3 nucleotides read TGTGCCAGCAGTTCGGACAGGGGGCGGAGGACTGAAGCTTTCTTT. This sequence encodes CASSSDRGRRTEAFF.

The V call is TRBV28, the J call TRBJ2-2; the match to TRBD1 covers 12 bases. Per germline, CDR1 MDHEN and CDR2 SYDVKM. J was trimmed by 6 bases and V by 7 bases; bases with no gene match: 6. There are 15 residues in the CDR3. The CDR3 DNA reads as TGTGCCAGCACCAAGGGGACAGGGGGCGCCGGGGAGCTGTTTTTT. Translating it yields CASTKGTGGAGELFF.

The CDR3 protein is CASSLVQGQGNQPQHF. The CDR3, as DNA: TGTGCCAGCAGTTTAGTACAGGGGCAGGGAAATCAGCCCCAGCATTTT. J is TRBJ1-5 and V is TRBV28, with TRBD1 matching 7 bases. CDR3 length: 16 residues. Germline CDR1 reads MDHEN; CDR2 reads SYDVKM. After removal of 2 bases from V and 4 bases from J, the junction contained 8 bases not matched to a gene.

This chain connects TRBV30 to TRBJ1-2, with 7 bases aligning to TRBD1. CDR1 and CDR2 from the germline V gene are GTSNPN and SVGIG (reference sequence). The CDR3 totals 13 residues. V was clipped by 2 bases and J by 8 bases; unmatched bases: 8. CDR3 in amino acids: CAWSLNAGQGYTF. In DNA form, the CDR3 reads TGTGCCTGGAGTCTCAATGCGGGACAGGGCTACACCTTC.

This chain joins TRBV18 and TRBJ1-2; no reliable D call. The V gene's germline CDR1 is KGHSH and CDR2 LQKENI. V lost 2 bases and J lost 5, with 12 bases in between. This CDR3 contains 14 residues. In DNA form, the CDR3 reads TGTGCCAGCTCACCAATGAGGTTCGGATATGGCTACACCTTC. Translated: CASSPMRFGYGYTF.